Following are 6 T cell receptor beta chains from one sample sequenced in a study of T cells in Graves' hyperthyroidism and ophthalmopathy. The CDR3 regions of TCR beta were amplified from RNA transcripts. With the HTBI primer set, the TCR CDR3 went through a first round of RT-PCR. From the multiplex PCR reads, TCRdb called clonotypes with MiXCR, one entry per CDR3 protein. The table records about 380,000 distinct CDR3 sequences, around 20% of them present only once. What was sequenced was blood. The receptors were sampled from a young man with Graves' ophthalmopathy.

This clonotype was recorded many times. The chain employs TRBV27 and TRBJ1-1; D is ambiguous. Germline V gives CDR1 MNHEY, CDR2 SMNVEV (reference sequence). Trimming pared 0 bases from V and 0 bases from J, leaving 8 bases between. CDR3 length: 15 amino acids. CDR3 sequence (DNA): TGTGCCAGCAGTTTATCGATACACCTGAACACTGAAGCTTTCTTT. Protein sequence: CASSLSIHLNTEAFF.

There are a few counts of this clonotype. The V gene is TRBV7-3, the J gene TRBJ2-3; D is perhaps TRBD1 (5 bases). CDR1 and CDR2 (germline): SGHTA, FQGTGA. V was cut by 8 bases and J by 1 base, with 16 bases left in between. The CDR3 sequence is 15 residues long. Written as DNA, the CDR3 is TGTGCCAGCGGAGAAGGGGCGGTCGGCACAGATACGCAGTATTTT. This gives the protein CASGEGAVGTDTQYF.

This clonotype was detected many times. The chain is built from TRBV3-1 and TRBJ1-1; a possible D gene is TRBD1 (6 bases). V gave up 8 bases and J gave up 4 bases, with 11 bases separating them. The CDR3 spans 12 residues. Germline V gives CDR1 LGHDT, CDR2 YNNKEL (reference sequence). The CDR3 spells CASDRGGTEAFF. The CDR3 region has the DNA TGTGCCAGCGACCGAGGGGGCACTGAAGCTTTCTTT.

This clonotype was observed many times. The J gene is TRBJ2-5, the V gene TRBV20-1; 9 bases match TRBD2. The V segment lost 1 base and the J segment 4 bases; nucleotides outside the gene matches: 4. CDR1 and CDR2 (germline): DFQATT, SNEGSKA (reference sequence). The CDR3 has 14 amino acids. CDR3 residues: CSARGGGAGETQYF. CDR3 coding DNA: TGCAGTGCTAGAGGCGGGGGGGCGGGAGAGACCCAGTACTTC.

The chain is built from TRBV5-6 and TRBJ2-5, with no clear D. From germline, CDR1 is SGHDT and CDR2 YYEEEE. Trimming left V 1 base short and J 1 base short, with 8 bases between. The CDR3 consists of 14 residues. CDR3 loop: CASSLFPPQETQYF. The DNA for the CDR3 is TGTGCCAGCAGCTTGTTTCCGCCCCAAGAGACCCAGTACTTC. Drawing the rest from reference TRBV5-6 and TRBJ2-5, the complete variable domain is DAGVTQSPTHLIKTRGQQVTLRCSPKSGHDTVSWYQQALGQGPQFIFQYYEEEERQRGNFPDRFSGHQFPNYSSELNVNALLLGDSALYLCASSLFPPQETQYFGPGTRLLVL.

This clonotype occurred a few times. The gene calls are TRBV4-1 and TRBJ2-1; tentatively, D is TRBD1 or TRBD2 (5 bases each). The V and J ends lost 4 bases and 15 bases respectively, with 22 bases between them. Per germline, CDR1 MGHRA and CDR2 YSYEKL. The CDR3 has 14 residues. The DNA for the CDR3 is TGCGCCAGCAGCCCAGAACCGGGACCTAGGGCTCGGTTCTTC. It is translated as CASSPEPGPRARFF.